Each of the 19 T cell receptor beta chains below was sequenced from the same sample in a study of T cell repertoires in cytomegalovirus infection. No cognate antigen is known for these TCRs. In TCRdb, the reads were re-called with MiXCR into one record per CDR3 protein. The table includes about 920,000 distinct CDR3 sequences, less than 35% detected once. Sequencing used cultured CD8+ T cells from PBMCs, obtained from culture after CMV antigen stimulation. The receptor set was obtained from a human donor in good health (CMV status not recorded). Some clones in this sample may be carry-over from other donors' samples.

Turning to this clonotype: The conserved phenylalanine or tryptophan is not found at the CDR3 terminus, so this likely reflects a read error. The chain couples TRBV27 to TRBJ2-7, with D unresolved. The CDR3 consists of 16 residues. The V gene's germline CDR1 is MNHEY and CDR2 SMNVEV (reference sequence). With 5 bases removed from V and 1 base from J, the gap between germline ends came to 18 bases. CDR3 nucleotide sequence: TGTGCCAGCAGTATCAGGCCGACGGCCTATTCCTACGAGCAGTACCTC. Its translation: CASSIRPTAYSYEQYL.

The V and J genes are TRBV7-8 and TRBJ2-3; no clear D gene. Germline loops: CDR1 SGHVS, CDR2 FQNEAQ. The CDR3 has 14 amino acids. V dropped 5 bases and J dropped 0 bases, with 9 bases sitting between them. For the CDR3, the DNA is TGTGCCAGCAGCCCCCTTAAGAGCACAGATACGCAGTATTTT. This sequence encodes CASSPLKSTDTQYF.

This clonotype has a count of ten or more. Written as DNA, the CDR3 is TGTGCCAGCAGCTTAGGTTCCAGGGCTACAGATACGCAGTATTTT. This encodes CASSLGSRATDTQYF. V gene TRBV7-6 combines with J gene TRBJ2-3, with D possibly TRBD1 on 5 matching bases. In germline, CDR1 is SGHVS, CDR2 FNYEAQ. The CDR3 has 15 residues. The V and J ends lost 1 base and 3 bases respectively, with 11 bases between them. Drawing the rest from reference TRBV7-6 and TRBJ2-3, the complete variable domain is GAGVSQSPRYKVTKRGQDVALRCDPISGHVSLYWYRQALGQGPEFLTYFNYEAQQDKSGLPNDRFSAERPEGSISTLTIQRTEQRDSAMYRCASSLGSRATDTQYFGPGTRLTVL.

This clonotype appeared many times. CDR3 sequence: CASSLASGGAYEQFF. The CDR3 coding sequence is TGTGCCAGCAGCTTGGCTAGCGGGGGGGCCTATGAGCAGTTCTTC. The chain employs TRBV7-2 and TRBJ2-1, with 12 bases fitting TRBD2. Germline CDR1 is SGHTA and CDR2 is FQGNSA. The V and J ends lost 3 bases and 8 bases, in that order; junction bases with no gene match: 5. The length of the CDR3 is 15 residues.

This clonotype was observed many times. The chain couples TRBV19 to TRBJ2-1; D is unresolved. Germline-derived CDR1 and CDR2 are LNHDA and SQIVND (reference sequence). This CDR3 comprises 15 residues. The V end was cut by 3 bases, the J end by 5 bases, with 14 bases between. CDR3: CASSIFSWQNNEQFF. The CDR3 DNA reads as TGTGCCAGTAGTATCTTCTCGTGGCAGAACAATGAGCAGTTCTTC. Together with reference TRBV19 and TRBJ2-1, the CDR3 gives the full variable domain: DGGITQSPKYLFRKEGQNVTLSCEQNLNHDAMYWYRQDPGQGLRLIYYSQIVNDFQKGDIAEGYSVSREKKESFPLTVTSAQKNPTAFYLCASSIFSWQNNEQFFGPGTRLTVL.

This clonotype was seen only a few times. The chain is built from TRBV28 and TRBJ2-7; D gene unclear. Germline V CDR1 and CDR2: MDHEN, SYDVKM. The length of the CDR3 is 15 residues. The germline V and J ends were trimmed by 4 bases and 3 bases, with 16 bases remaining between them. CDR3 sequence (DNA): TGTGCCAGCAGTTACAGTACCAGGCTCTTCTACGAGCAGTACGTC. Protein: CASSYSTRLFYEQYV.

V usage is TRBV24-1 and J usage is TRBJ1-2; D not certain. CDR3 size: 13 residues. Trimming took off 4 bases at V and 8 bases at J, with 13 bases between the two ends. Germline-derived CDR1 and CDR2 are KGHDR and SFDVKD. CDR3 sequence: CATSDPAGRGYTF. The CDR3 DNA follows: TGTGCCACCAGTGACCCAGCGGGAAGAGGCTACACCTTC.

This clonotype was counted at least ten times. The chain couples TRBV7-2 to TRBJ2-7; 7 bases fit TRBD2. This CDR3 has 14 amino acids. With V trimmed by 7 bases and J by 7 bases, 13 bases remained unmatched. CDR1 is SGHTA, CDR2 FQGNSA, per germline. For the CDR3, the DNA is TGTGCCAGCACCTTGGATGGGGGGGTTAGAGAGCAGTACGTC. Its translation is CASTLDGGVREQYV.

The chain uses TRBV19 and TRBJ1-1; D may be TRBD1 (5 bases). Per the germline V gene, CDR1 is LNHDA and CDR2 is SQIVND (reference sequence). V was trimmed by 3 bases and J by 1 base, leaving 18 bases between them. This CDR3 has 17 amino acids. This chain's CDR3 is CASSMRWQGMRNTEAFF. The CDR3 DNA sequence: TGTGCCAGTAGTATGAGGTGGCAGGGTATGAGGAACACTGAAGCTTTCTTT.

This clonotype was counted a few times. V and J are TRBV20-1 and TRBJ2-3; either TRBD1 or TRBD2 may supply D (5 bases each). This CDR3 comprises 14 residues. CDR1 DFQATT and CDR2 SNEGSKA come from the germline V gene (reference sequence). With 5 bases removed from V and 2 bases from J, the gap between germline ends came to 14 bases. This chain's CDR3 is CSAEGRTYTDTQYF. CDR3 bases: TGCAGTGCTGAGGGGCGGACTTACACAGATACGCAGTATTTT.

CDR3 nucleotide sequence: TGCAGTGCTAGAGGCAGGACAGGGCATCTTAACTATGGCTACACCTTC. Its protein product is CSARGRTGHLNYGYTF. The J gene is TRBJ1-2, the V gene TRBV20-1, with 8 bases that match TRBD1. With 1 base clipped from V and 1 base from J, the junction kept 8 bases outside the gene matches. Germline V gene lookup returns CDR1 DFQATT and CDR2 SNEGSKA (reference sequence). This CDR3 comprises 16 residues.

The chain uses TRBV9 and TRBJ1-4; D gene unclear. Germline V lookup: CDR1 SGDLS, CDR2 YYNGEE. The CDR3 contains 15 residues. V was clipped by 0 bases and J by 0 bases, with 6 bases between them. CDR3 sequence: CASSVATTTNEKLFF. CDR3 nucleotide sequence: TGTGCCAGCAGCGTAGCGACAACAACTAATGAAAAACTGTTTTTT.

The genes are TRBV6-8 and TRBJ2-2, with 8 bases lining up with TRBD1. The CDR3 sequence is 16 residues long. From germline, CDR1 is MNHGY and CDR2 SAAAGT. Trimming removed 5 bases from V and 3 bases from J; junction bases left unmatched: 8. The CDR3 DNA reads TGTGCCAGCAGTACGGGGGCAGGGGGCTACACCGGGGAGCTGTTTTTT. Protein: CASSTGAGGYTGELFF.

This clonotype was detected many times. The V call is TRBV28, the J call TRBJ2-2; D possibly corresponds to TRBD2 (6 bases). Trimming left V 6 bases short and J 0 bases short, with 11 bases between. The CDR3 has 15 residues. CDR1 is MDHEN, CDR2 SYDVKM, per germline. Written as DNA, the CDR3 is TGTGCCAGCAGCCTGGGGGGACCGAACACCGGGGAGCTGTTTTTT. As protein: CASSLGGPNTGELFF.

This clonotype was seen a few times. The V gene is TRBV7-9, the J gene TRBJ1-1; a possible D gene is TRBD1 (5 bases). Looked up from germline, CDR1 is SEHNR and CDR2 is FQNEAQ (reference sequence). This CDR3 contains 15 residues. V gave up 4 bases and J gave up 4 bases, with 16 bases separating them. The CDR3 protein is CASSSHTRGGTEAFF. As DNA, the CDR3 is TGTGCCAGCAGCTCACATACTCGGGGGGGCACTGAAGCTTTCTTT.

The rearrangement uses TRBV27 and TRBJ1-2, with D possibly being TRBD1 (6 bases). V was pared by 5 bases and J by 8 bases, with 15 bases between. The germline V gene has CDR1 MNHEY and CDR2 SMNVEV (reference sequence). CDR3 length: 13 residues. CDR3 protein: CASSTPGVYGYTF. In DNA form, the CDR3 reads TGTGCCAGCAGTACGCCAGGGGTCTACGGCTACACCTTC.

The chain combines TRBV7-9 with TRBJ2-5, with unresolved D. Germline CDR1 and CDR2: SEHNR and FQNEAQ (reference sequence). V shed 4 bases and J shed 5 bases, with 20 bases lying between them. This CDR3 contains 16 residues. CDR3 residues: CASSSSAPATWETQYF. As DNA, the CDR3 is TGTGCCAGCAGCTCCTCGGCCCCCGCAACGTGGGAGACCCAGTACTTC.

This clonotype was counted only a few times. V usage is TRBV15 and J usage is TRBJ1-5; 10 bases align to TRBD1. The CDR3 totals 15 residues. The ends lost 4 bases at V and 4 bases at J; junction bases unmatched: 4. CDR1 and CDR2 from the germline V gene are LNHNV and YYDKDF (reference sequence). The CDR3 DNA reads TGTGCCACCAGCACTGACAGGGGGCGGAATCAGCCCCAGCATTTT. Its protein product is CATSTDRGRNQPQHF.

The CDR3 loop is CASRAGGGYEQYV. CDR3 DNA sequence: TGTGCCAGCAGAGCCGGGGGCGGGTACGAGCAGTACGTC. The chain is built from TRBV27 and TRBJ2-7; the D call may be TRBD1 or TRBD2 (6 bases each). The germline gives CDR1 MNHEY, CDR2 SMNVEV (reference sequence). Trimming took 6 bases from V and 4 from J, leaving 13 bases between them. This CDR3 contains 13 residues.